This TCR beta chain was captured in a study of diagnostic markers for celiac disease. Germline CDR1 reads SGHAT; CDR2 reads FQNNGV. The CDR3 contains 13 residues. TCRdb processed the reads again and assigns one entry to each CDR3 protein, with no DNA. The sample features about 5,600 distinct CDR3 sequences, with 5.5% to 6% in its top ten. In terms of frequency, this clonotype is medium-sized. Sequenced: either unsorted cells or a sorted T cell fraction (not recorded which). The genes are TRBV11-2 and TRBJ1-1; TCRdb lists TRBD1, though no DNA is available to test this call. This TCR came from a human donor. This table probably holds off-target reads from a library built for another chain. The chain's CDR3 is CASTQGFGTEAFF.